What follows are 20 T cell receptor beta chains derived from one specimen sequenced in a study of cytomegalovirus exposure and HLA in healthy donors. Sequencing was performed with immunoSEQ multiplex PCR; in TCRdb, only in-frame clones are kept and a portion is missing. The table lists under 300,000 clones, almost 90% of them singletons, with 0.37% in the top ten. The sample comprised PBMCs. The receptors derive from a woman in her late teens or twenties in good health and CMV-seronegative.

A few counts support this clone. This chain uses TRBV18 with TRBJ1-2, with 8 bases aligning to TRBD1. Trimming at V came to 4 bases and at J to 6 bases, leaving 10 bases not matched to a gene. Germline V lookup: CDR1 KGHSH, CDR2 LQKENI. There are 15 residues in the CDR3. CDR3 sequence: CASSLSPTGGDGYTF. CDR3 coding DNA: TGTGCCAGCTCACTAAGCCCAACAGGGGGTGATGGCTACACCTTC.

The chain combines TRBV4-2 with TRBJ1-1, with D possibly TRBD1 on 5 matching bases. Trimming removed 1 base from V and 2 bases from J, with 11 bases in between. Germline V CDR1 and CDR2: LGHNA, YNFKEQ. CDR3 length: 15 amino acids. CDR3 bases: TGTGCCAGCAGCCAAGCTCAGGGCGGAAACACTGAAGCTTTCTTT. Translated, it gives CASSQAQGGNTEAFF.

This chain joins TRBV28 and TRBJ2-1; D not certain. CDR1 and CDR2 (germline): MDHEN, SYDVKM. The CDR3 covers 10 residues. V was trimmed by 5 bases and J by 6 bases, leaving 2 bases between them. CDR3 nucleotide sequence: TGTGCCAGCAGTCGCAATGAGCAGTTCTTC. Its protein is CASSRNEQFF.

The chain uses TRBV28 and TRBJ2-3; D may be TRBD2 (5 bases). Germline V gene lookup returns CDR1 MDHEN and CDR2 SYDVKM. The V and J ends lost 6 bases and 0 bases respectively, with 13 bases between them. The CDR3 totals 15 residues. In nucleotides, the CDR3 is TGTGCCAGCAGCCCTGTCCGGGGAAGCACAGATACGCAGTATTTT. Encoded protein: CASSPVRGSTDTQYF.

This chain links TRBV18 with TRBJ2-7; D not certain. The CDR3 loop spans 13 amino acids. Per the germline V gene, CDR1 is KGHSH and CDR2 is LQKENI. Between the trimmed V and J ends, which lost 4 bases and 2 bases, there was a span of 9 bases. For the CDR3, the DNA is TGTGCCAGCTCACGTGTCAGAACCTACGAGCAGTACTTC. This encodes CASSRVRTYEQYF.

In this sample, this clone turned up a few times. Other DNA sequences from this sample encode an identical CDR3 as well. The chain is built from TRBV28 and TRBJ1-2, with D possibly being TRBD1 (6 bases). V was shortened by 2 bases and J by 2 bases, with 6 bases between the two germline ends. CDR1 and CDR2 (germline): MDHEN, SYDVKM. CDR3 size: 13 residues. The CDR3 sequence is CASSLQGNYGYTF. CDR3 sequence (DNA): TGTGCCAGCAGTTTACAGGGGAACTATGGCTACACCTTC.

This chain joins TRBV5-1 and TRBJ2-1, with a tentative D call TRBD1 (5 bases). This CDR3 is 16 amino acids long. The V gene lost 0 bases and the J gene lost 0 bases, with 10 bases spanning the gap. Germline-derived CDR1 and CDR2 are SGHRS and YFSETQ. In DNA, the CDR3 is TGCGCCAGCAGCTTGGTGTGGGGCGGCTCCTACAATGAGCAGTTCTTC. Translating gives CASSLVWGGSYNEQFF.

The chain couples TRBV28 to TRBJ2-7; 10 nucleotides match TRBD2. The CDR3 totals 15 residues. Germline V gene lookup returns CDR1 MDHEN and CDR2 SYDVKM. V lost 5 bases and J lost 0; bases outside the gene matches: 4. CDR3 region: CASSSGGAGSYEQYV. The CDR3 DNA follows: TGTGCCAGCAGTAGCGGGGGGGCCGGCTCCTACGAGCAGTACGTC.

CDR3 sequence reads: CASSLSGGFNEQFF. In DNA form, the CDR3 reads TGCGCCAGCAGCTTAAGCGGGGGGTTCAATGAGCAGTTCTTC. The gene calls are TRBV5-1 and TRBJ2-1; 9 bases map to TRBD2. Germline trimming cut 2 bases from V and 6 bases from J; bases unmatched to any gene: 3. This CDR3 is 14 amino acids long. Germline V gene sequence: CDR1 SGHRS, CDR2 YFSETQ.

The V gene is TRBV7-8, the J gene TRBJ2-7, with TRBD1 matching over 12 bases. Germline CDR1 reads SGHVS; CDR2 reads FQNEAQ. The CDR3 consists of 16 residues. J gave up 4 bases and V 2 bases, and 6 bases lay outside the gene matches. CDR3 coding DNA: TGTGCCAGCAGCTTACAAAGGGGACAGGGGGCTTACGAGCAGTACGTC. Translation gives CASSLQRGQGAYEQYV.

The CDR3 reads CASSFWGGGEQYV. CDR3 DNA: TGTGCCAGCAGTTTTTGGGGAGGTGGCGAGCAGTACGTC. The V gene is TRBV27, the J gene TRBJ2-7; a possible D gene is TRBD2 (6 bases). CDR3 length: 13 amino acids. CDR1 and CDR2 from the germline V gene are MNHEY and SMNVEV (reference sequence). Between the trimmed V and J ends, which lost 3 bases and 6 bases, there was a span of 12 bases.

This sequence joins TRBV19 and TRBJ2-3; possibly TRBD2 for D (6 bases). Trimming pared 5 bases from V and 4 bases from J, leaving 13 bases between. The CDR3 is 14 amino acids. Germline CDR1 LNHDA, CDR2 SQIVND (reference sequence). The CDR3 protein is CASSPPREADTQYF. In DNA, the CDR3 is TGTGCCAGTAGTCCCCCTAGGGAGGCAGATACGCAGTATTTT.

The chain has TRBV11-3 and TRBJ1-2; tentatively, D is TRBD1 (5 bases). The CDR3 totals 15 residues. Trimming stripped 3 bases from V and 0 bases from J, with 11 bases between. Germline V gene data show CDR1 as SGHNT and CDR2 as YENEEA. The CDR3 sequence is CASSFVGGTNYGYTF. In DNA, the CDR3 is TGTGCCAGCAGCTTTGTGGGGGGGACTAACTATGGCTACACCTTC.

This clone was seen just once. V and J are TRBV27 and TRBJ2-3; tentatively, D is TRBD1 (5 bases). CDR3 length equals 16 residues. Trimming left V 2 bases short and J 2 bases short, with 14 bases between. Germline-derived CDR1 and CDR2 are MNHEY and SMNVEV (reference sequence). CDR3 in amino acids: CASSLEHRTFTDTQYF. The CDR3 DNA reads as TGTGCCAGCAGTTTAGAGCATCGGACATTCACAGATACGCAGTATTTT.

V gene TRBV7-3 combines with J gene TRBJ2-7, with 8 bases lining up with TRBD2. This CDR3 has 15 residues. J was trimmed by 6 bases and V by 2 bases; bases with no gene match: 9. CDR1 and CDR2 from the germline V gene are SGHTA and FQGTGA. The CDR3 DNA follows: TGTGCCAGCAGCTTAGGTACCAGCGGGGGAACCGAGCAGTACTTC. This sequence encodes CASSLGTSGGTEQYF.

This clone was detected only a few times. This chain uses TRBV18 with TRBJ1-6, with 10 bases identical to TRBD1. The V and J ends lost 6 bases and 13 bases, in that order; junction bases with no gene match: 12. Germline V gene data show CDR1 as KGHSH and CDR2 as LQKENI. The CDR3 runs 15 residues. The CDR3 DNA reads as TGTGCCAGCTCCCTCCTTACGGGACAGGGGATCCCCCTCCACTTT. Its protein is CASSLLTGQGIPLHF.

The chain combines TRBV7-9 with TRBJ2-2; possible D gene TRBD1, 5 bases. V was cut by 2 bases and J by 4 bases, with 20 bases left in between. Per germline, CDR1 SEHNR and CDR2 FQNEAQ (reference sequence). The CDR3 runs 18 residues. The CDR3 spells CASSLTGVRAVSTGELFF. CDR3 nucleotides: TGTGCCAGCAGCTTAACTGGAGTCAGGGCGGTTTCCACCGGGGAGCTGTTTTTT.

The V and J genes are TRBV19 and TRBJ2-1; 11 bases map to TRBD2. CDR1 and CDR2 from the germline V gene are LNHDA and SQIVND (reference sequence). This CDR3 spans 18 amino acids. The V and J ends lost 3 bases and 0 bases, in that order; junction bases with no gene match: 7. The CDR3 protein is CASSIGLAGGDSYNEQFF. The CDR3 DNA is TGTGCCAGTAGTATTGGGCTAGCGGGGGGAGACTCCTACAATGAGCAGTTCTTC.

The chain combines TRBV4-3 with TRBJ1-3; D is possibly TRBD1 (5 bases). CDR1 and CDR2 (germline): LGHNA, YSLEER. CDR3 length: 13 amino acids. Trimming cost V 2 bases and J 6 bases, with 8 bases left between them. The chain's CDR3 is CASSQIGENTIYF. The DNA of the CDR3 is TGCGCCAGCAGCCAAATAGGGGAAAACACCATATATTTT.

The chain combines TRBV4-1 with TRBJ1-2, with a possible D match to TRBD1 (5 bases). There are 13 residues in the CDR3. The germline V gene encodes CDR1 MGHRA and CDR2 YSYEKL. Trimming removed 2 bases from V and 3 bases from J, with 7 bases in between. The CDR3 region is CASSQKGYYGYTF. DNA for the CDR3: TGCGCCAGCAGCCAAAAGGGGTACTATGGCTACACCTTC.